This TCR beta chain comes out of a study of T cell clusters in autoimmune cytopenias. The CDR3 is 15 residues long. The germline CDR1 and CDR2 sequences are SGHVS and FNYEAQ. TRB rearrangements were amplified by touch-down multiplex PCR with mixed TRB-A/B primers. One entry per CDR3 protein, without DNA, is what TCRdb gives after re-calling the multiplex PCR reads. The clone table shows approximately 3,000 distinct CDR3 sequences, with the ten largest holding almost 5%. TRB amplification used roughly 250 ng of peripheral blood genomic DNA. This clonotype shows up as medium-sized by frequency. The antigen remains undetermined. Study observations and caveats: The T cell clusters were defined only in silico, without experimental functional validation. TRB repertoire shifts in secondary cytopenia and chronic lymphocytic leukemia mostly reflected lymphoma, not autoimmunity.

Specimen: peripheral blood. This sequence originates from a human donor with an autoimmune cytopenia or autoimmune hepatitis (not recorded which). V and J are TRBV7-6 and TRBJ2-5; TCRdb's D gene call, TRBD1, goes unchecked for lack of DNA. The CDR3 sequence: CASSPQPGGRETQYF.